This T cell receptor (beta chain) was identified in a study of T cells after yellow fever vaccination. V shed 4 bases and J shed 0 bases, with 16 bases lying between them. CDR1 LGHDT and CDR2 YNNKEL come from the germline V gene (reference sequence). This CDR3 has 17 residues. A single record per CDR3 protein comes from TCRdb applying MiXCR to the 5' RACE reads. This repertoire shows nearly 350,000 distinct CDR3 sequences, approximately 8% found once; its top ten account for approximately 15%. The rearrangement links TRBV3-1 to TRBJ1-3; D is uncertain. The TCR comes from a man aged 18 to 30 who received the YFV17D yellow fever vaccine. The sequenced sample was PBMCs, obtained 45 days after the first yellow fever vaccination. The CDR3 loop reads CASSPTLTAISGNTIYF. CDR3 sequence (DNA): TGTGCCAGCAGCCCCACTCTCACTGCGATCTCTGGAAACACCATATATTTT.